This T cell receptor (beta chain) appears in the sequencing data of a study of blood T cells in healthy people across ages. This CDR3 has 14 residues. V was trimmed by 5 bases and J by 5 bases, leaving 14 bases between them. With a J-beta primer mix and a sample-barcoded 5' primer, a second PCR ran about 7 to 12 cycles. MiXCR was run by TCRdb on the 5' RACE reads, yielding one entry per CDR3 protein. This table holds around 900,000 distinct CDR3 sequences, roughly 50% found once. Sequencing was carried out using blood. The TCR comes from a woman aged 60 to 75 in good health. The chain couples TRBV12-3 or TRBV12-4 to TRBJ2-3, with D perhaps matching TRBD1 (6 bases). DNA for the CDR3: TGTGCCAGCAGTGTCTTGGGGGCTAAAGATACGCAGTATTTT. This gives the protein CASSVLGAKDTQYF.